Reported below is one TCR beta chain. Its antigen target is currently unknown. No much larger clonotype is one base removed from it; base qualities were not supplied. This record belongs to a study of cytomegalovirus exposure and HLA in healthy donors (dated by TCRdb to the late 2010s). Broadly, across the study: An earlier analysis of several hundred of the donors reported approximately 300 Gb of sequence data and 90 million to 120 million unique TCR beta sequences obtained from approximately 180 million T cells. The genetic ancestry cluster associated with self-reported Caucasian donors included over 80% of the 300 to 400 genotyped donors. Typing coverage varied by locus: roughly 629-640 donors for A, B, C, DRB1 and DQB1; more than 500 for DQA1; around 610 for DPA1; under 490 for DPB1. The study used immunosequencing to profile the T cell repertoires of approximately 640 subjects and linked those repertoires to cytomegalovirus serostatus. To predict cytomegalovirus infection status, the study combined high-throughput TCR immunosequencing, statistical association of individual TCRs with disease status, and machine learning. Donor age, sex, ethnicity and CMV serostatus were compiled together with the repertoire data. In a later genetic analysis, genome-wide SNP genotypes for about 65% of the roughly 670 donors were used, and that subset was treated as a discovery cohort. Along with the approximately 600-subject first cohort, a separate validation cohort of about 110 different subjects was used. An earlier analysis of about 620 of the donors applied high-throughput TCR beta sequencing to assess whether each TCR beta V gene segment acted as functional or pseudogenic. A later analysis re-analyzed previously published TCR beta repertoires from about 730 donors and added high-resolution HLA genotyping to study TCR occurrence patterns. All discovery cohort repertoires had been generated using a single sequencing platform. The study aimed to test whether cataloging public T cell receptors could reveal signatures of past pathogen exposure. Among 300 to 500 genotyped donors of the cohort, an average of about 240,000 unique TCR beta nucleotide sequences was sequenced per donor, of which roughly 17% were non-productive. Class I and class II HLA loci were covered by the typing at four-digit resolution. Rather than using new phenotypic data, the later analysis identified candidate immune exposures from TCR beta sequences and from how often those sequences occurred across donors. Roughly 5 DR-DQ haplotypes were treated as single units for association and clustering because of strong linkage in the cohort. Roughly 300 gigabases of sequencing data and approximately 85 million unique TCR sequences were included in an early release covering roughly 700 HLA-typed donors.

Receptor libraries were prepared by the immunoSEQ multiplex PCR assay. The multiplex PCR relied on a mix of 60 forward primers for TCR Vbeta segments and 13 reverse primers for TCR Jbeta segments. The CDR3 region of rearranged TCR beta genes was amplified from genomic DNA by a multiplex PCR assay. On the Illumina HiSeq System, the amplified TCR beta libraries were sequenced as 87-base-pair reads. The authors' pipeline ran thus. A later analysis tallied some 79 million unique TCR beta chains across the 650 to 750 repertoires, and some 12 million of those chains were shared by two or more donors. Raw reads were error-corrected and collapsed into unique sequences by a nearest-neighbor algorithm in which closely related sequences were merged to remove PCR and sequencing errors. V, D and J gene segments were assigned by aligning CDR3 sequences to IMGT reference sequences. For a sequence to be retained, a match of at least six nucleotides was required to both a V gene segment and a J gene segment. A rearrangement counted as productive if the CDR3 had no stop codons and remained in frame with V and J, and every other rearrangement counted as non-productive. Following IMGT convention, CDR3 was defined as the stretch from the second conserved V-encoded cysteine up to the conserved J-encoded phenylalanine. The earlier analysis of about 620 of the donors excluded sequences that lacked an unambiguous match to a single V gene segment. An earlier analysis of 450 to 650 of the donors called V segments functional above 56.7% productive rearrangements and segregating when the between-donor standard deviation exceeded 5%. To diagnose cytomegalovirus status from the catalog of TCR beta chain sequences, a statistical classification framework was built. In a later analysis, TCR nucleotide sequences were compared against IMGT/GENE-DB human TR gene sequences so that V and J genes could be assigned. In a later analysis, CDR3 sequences and most-parsimonious VDJ recombination scenarios were assigned using the TCRdist pipeline. In a later analysis, each TCR beta chain was defined by its CDR3 amino acid sequence together with its V-gene family, and reads without a unique V-gene family were excluded. In a later analysis, approximately 640 highly shared, low-generation-probability nucleotide sequences were removed to address suspected cross-contamination and a sequencing artifact. For each public chain, a later analysis derived a clonal expansion index from normalized ranks of inferred template counts within each repertoire. Generation probabilities in a later analysis came from a VDJ recombination model fitted to out-of-frame rearrangements, and those results were checked against IGoR. In a later analysis, hypergeometric tests were used to score TCR-TCR, TCR-HLA and TCR-CMV co-occurrence, with a repertoire-size bias correction applied to TCR pairs. A later analysis estimated false discovery rates by permuting HLA or CMV assignments 20 times. A later analysis grouped co-occurring TCRs with DBSCAN, adding TCRdist sequence similarity when clustering within HLA-allele-positive subsets. For co-occurrence clustering, repertoires with fewer than 30,000 or more than 120,000 public chains were excluded, along with five repertoires with anomalous nucleotide sharing. TCRdb carries this immuneACCESS record with in-frame sequences only. Its versions omit some clonotypes, under half of them owing to an unresolved V gene in the studies checked, with the rest unexplained. V, J and clone size are taken as reported in that table, and D and trimming were inferred from the DNA itself. A total of 150,000 to 200,000 clones appear in this sample, more than 75% of them only once. Roughly 1.7% of the sample belongs to the ten largest clones.

The cohort comprised approximately 700 healthy bone marrow donors. At the time of sampling, all cohort members were nominally healthy, though unrecorded immune exposures were likely present. The donor tested CMV seronegative, placing the donor among the 350 to 400 seronegative members of the cohort. A peripheral blood sample was provided by each donor, and peripheral blood mononuclear cells were used for TCR beta sequencing. The Qiagen DNeasy Blood Extraction Kit was used to extract genomic DNA from the blood cell samples. Between the V and J ends, shortened by 5 bases and 0 bases respectively, the junction contains 11 bases. CDR3 length: 15 amino acids, cysteine to phenylalanine. The entry retains the CDR3 DNA only, 45 bases that are in frame from base 1. From the germline V gene (reference sequence), CDR1 is MNHEY and CDR2 is SMNVEV. Results and caveats for the whole study, not just this receptor: Because HLA typing was missing for some donors at each locus, association tests included only the typed subset. According to a later analysis, TCR association rates differed among HLA loci, with DRB1 alleles showing the most associated TCRs and HLA-C alleles showing the fewest. In vitro tests confirmed that three of the cytomegalovirus-associated TCR beta chains recognize cytomegalovirus antigens. While some public TCRs were present in many individuals, most TCR sequences turned up only very rarely across donors. The classifier was reported to diagnose cytomegalovirus status with high specificity and sensitivity in both the original and validation cohorts. A further reported finding was that TCR beta sequences accurately predicted the HLA-A and HLA-B alleles for most subjects in the first cohort. Because the 87-base-pair reads could not distinguish some IMGT-functional V segments, including TRBV6-2 and TRBV6-3, those segments were excluded. In an earlier analysis of about 600 of the donors, most TCR beta V segments appeared in productive rearrangements about 87% or about 30% of the time, broadly matching IMGT annotations. A later analysis found that HLA-associated TCR beta chains were more clonally expanded and had lower generation probabilities than equally common non-associated chains. In a later genetic analysis, a missense DCLRE1C variant was associated with V-gene and J-gene trimming of TCR beta chains, and the association was replicated in an independent cohort. A later analysis found that most CMV-associated TCR beta chains appeared HLA-restricted, with HLA associations seemingly driven largely by CMV exposure. In the study, about 150 TCR beta chains were listed as associated with cytomegalovirus. Several of the top co-occurrence clusters appeared to be linked to parvovirus B19, influenza, CMV and Epstein-Barr virus, according to a later analysis. A group of highly shared sequence variants was considered likely to be a technical artifact of the sequencing pipeline. Because counts were too low, roughly 18 rarely observed V segments, including chromosome 9 orphons, were left out of the earlier analysis of some 600 of the donors. The cohort was sequenced for TCR beta chains only, and without alpha or paired-chain data the features that could be detected were limited. Correlated functional status among segregating V segments might be attributable to linkage disequilibrium, but an unknown experimental factor could not be ruled out. Immune exposure information for the cohort was limited to CMV serostatus. Assigning TCR associations to individual alleles was difficult when HLA alleles, especially DR and DQ, strongly co-occurred. Compared with the 666-donor mean, donors in an Asian-associated ancestry cluster had fewer N-insertions in productive TCRs, according to a later genetic analysis. A later analysis associated some 17,000 TCR beta sequences with specific HLA alleles at a false discovery rate of 0.05. According to the authors, the approach could potentially be generalized to other disease states and immunological phenotypes. The presence/absence analyses assumed that sequencing depth was roughly uniform across donors, and that assumption may not be true.

The source is a woman between 18 and 30 years old in good health and CMV-seronegative. The material sequenced was PBMCs. The chain is encoded by TRBV27 joined to TRBJ2-1; the D gene is not confidently resolved. The DNA is as follows: TGTGCCAGCAGTCCGAGACTTAGCTCCTACAATGAGCAGTTCTTC. This is translated as CASSPRLSSYNEQFF.